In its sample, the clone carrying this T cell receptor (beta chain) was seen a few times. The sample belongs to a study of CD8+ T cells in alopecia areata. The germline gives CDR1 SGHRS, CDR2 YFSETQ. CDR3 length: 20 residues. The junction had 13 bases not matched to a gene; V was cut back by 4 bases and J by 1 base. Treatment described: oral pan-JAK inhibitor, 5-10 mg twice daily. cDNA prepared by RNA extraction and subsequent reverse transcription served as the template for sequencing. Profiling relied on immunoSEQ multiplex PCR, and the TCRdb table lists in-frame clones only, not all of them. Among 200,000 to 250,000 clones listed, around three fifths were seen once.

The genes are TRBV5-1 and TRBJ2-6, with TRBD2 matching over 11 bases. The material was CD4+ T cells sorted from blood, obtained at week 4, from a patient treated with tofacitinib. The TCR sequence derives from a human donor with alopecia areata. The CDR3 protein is CASSPGPLAGGRSGANVLTF. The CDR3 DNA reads TGCGCCAGCAGCCCCGGGCCCCTAGCGGGGGGCCGGTCTGGGGCCAACGTCCTGACTTTC.